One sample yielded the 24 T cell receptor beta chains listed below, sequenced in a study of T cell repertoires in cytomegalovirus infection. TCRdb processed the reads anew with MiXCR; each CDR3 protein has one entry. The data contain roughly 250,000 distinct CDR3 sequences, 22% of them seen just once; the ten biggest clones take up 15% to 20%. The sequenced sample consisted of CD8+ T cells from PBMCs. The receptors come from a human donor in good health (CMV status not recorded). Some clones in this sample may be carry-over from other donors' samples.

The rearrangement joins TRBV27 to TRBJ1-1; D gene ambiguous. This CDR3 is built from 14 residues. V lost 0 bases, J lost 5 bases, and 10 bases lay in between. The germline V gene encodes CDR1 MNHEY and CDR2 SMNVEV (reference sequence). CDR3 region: CASSLSGVGTEAFF. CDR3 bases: TGTGCCAGCAGTTTATCGGGTGTTGGGACTGAAGCTTTCTTT.

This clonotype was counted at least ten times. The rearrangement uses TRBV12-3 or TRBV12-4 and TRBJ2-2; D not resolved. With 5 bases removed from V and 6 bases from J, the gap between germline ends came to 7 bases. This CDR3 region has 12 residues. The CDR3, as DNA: TGTGCCAGCAGTCCTTATTCCGGGGAGCTGTTTTTT. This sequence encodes CASSPYSGELFF.

The CDR3 DNA follows: TGTGCCAGCTCCCAGGGACACAATCAGCCCCAGCATTTT. As protein: CASSQGHNQPQHF. The chain couples TRBV27 to TRBJ1-5, with D possibly TRBD1 on 6 matching bases. The CDR3 spans 13 residues. Trimming cost V 8 bases and J 3 bases, with 11 bases left between them. The germline V gene has CDR1 MNHEY and CDR2 SMNVEV (reference sequence).

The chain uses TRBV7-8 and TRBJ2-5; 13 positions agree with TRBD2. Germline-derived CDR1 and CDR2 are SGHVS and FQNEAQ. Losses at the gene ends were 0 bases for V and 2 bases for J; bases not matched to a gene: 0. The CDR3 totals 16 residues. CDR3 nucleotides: TGTGCCAGCAGCTTAGCGGGACTAGCGGGGCAAGAGACCCAGTACTTC. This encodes CASSLAGLAGQETQYF. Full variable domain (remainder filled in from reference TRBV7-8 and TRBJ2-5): GAGVSQSPRYKVAKRGQDVALRCDPISGHVSLFWYQQALGQGPEFLTYFQNEAQLDKSGLPSDRFFAERPEGSVSTLKIQRTQQEDSAVYLCASSLAGLAGQETQYFGPGTRLLVL.

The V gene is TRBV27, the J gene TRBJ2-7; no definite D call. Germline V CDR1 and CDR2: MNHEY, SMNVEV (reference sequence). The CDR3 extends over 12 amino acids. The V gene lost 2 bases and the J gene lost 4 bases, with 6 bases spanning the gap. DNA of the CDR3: TGTGCCAGCAGTTTAAACGGATACGAGCAGTACTTC. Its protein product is CASSLNGYEQYF.

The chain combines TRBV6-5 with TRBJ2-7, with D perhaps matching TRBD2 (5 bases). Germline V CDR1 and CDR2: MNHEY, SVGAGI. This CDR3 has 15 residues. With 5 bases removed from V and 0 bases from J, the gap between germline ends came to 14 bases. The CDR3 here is CASSTPGGYSYEQYF. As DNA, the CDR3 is TGTGCCAGCAGTACCCCTGGCGGGTACTCCTACGAGCAGTACTTC.

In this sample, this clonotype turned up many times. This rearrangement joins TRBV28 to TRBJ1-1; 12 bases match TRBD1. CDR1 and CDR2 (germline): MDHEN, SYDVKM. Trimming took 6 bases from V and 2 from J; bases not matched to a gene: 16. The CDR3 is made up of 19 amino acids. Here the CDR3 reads CASSTTETGQGAVNTEAFF. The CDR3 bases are TGTGCCAGCAGCACTACTGAAACGGGACAGGGGGCGGTTAACACTGAAGCTTTCTTT.

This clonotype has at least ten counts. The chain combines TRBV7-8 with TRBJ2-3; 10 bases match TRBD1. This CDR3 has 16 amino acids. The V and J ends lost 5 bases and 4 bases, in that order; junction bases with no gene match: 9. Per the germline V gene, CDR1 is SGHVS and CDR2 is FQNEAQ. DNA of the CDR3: TGTGCCAGCAGCATTCCCGGGACAGGGGTACCAGATACGCAGTATTTT. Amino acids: CASSIPGTGVPDTQYF. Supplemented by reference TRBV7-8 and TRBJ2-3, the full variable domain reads GAGVSQSPRYKVAKRGQDVALRCDPISGHVSLFWYQQALGQGPEFLTYFQNEAQLDKSGLPSDRFFAERPEGSVSTLKIQRTQQEDSAVYLCASSIPGTGVPDTQYFGPGTRLTVL.

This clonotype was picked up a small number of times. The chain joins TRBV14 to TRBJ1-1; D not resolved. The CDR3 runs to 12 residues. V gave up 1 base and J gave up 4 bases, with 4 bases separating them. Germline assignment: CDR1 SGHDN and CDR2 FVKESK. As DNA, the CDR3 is TGTGCCAGCAGCCAAGGGCCCACTGAAGCTTTCTTT. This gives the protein CASSQGPTEAFF.

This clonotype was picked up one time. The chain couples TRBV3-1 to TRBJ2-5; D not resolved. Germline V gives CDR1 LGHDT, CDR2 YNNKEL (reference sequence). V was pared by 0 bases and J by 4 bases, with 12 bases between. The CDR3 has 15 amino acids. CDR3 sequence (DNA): TGTGCCAGCAGCCAAGAACTGACCGACGGAGAGACCCAGTACTTC. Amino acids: CASSQELTDGETQYF.

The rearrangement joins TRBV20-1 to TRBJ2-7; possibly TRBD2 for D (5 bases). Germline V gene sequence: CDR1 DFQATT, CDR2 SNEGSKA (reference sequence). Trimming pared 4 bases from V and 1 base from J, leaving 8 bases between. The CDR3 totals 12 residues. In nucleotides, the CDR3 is TGCAGTGCTAACCCGGGATCCTACGAGCAGTACTTC. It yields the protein CSANPGSYEQYF.

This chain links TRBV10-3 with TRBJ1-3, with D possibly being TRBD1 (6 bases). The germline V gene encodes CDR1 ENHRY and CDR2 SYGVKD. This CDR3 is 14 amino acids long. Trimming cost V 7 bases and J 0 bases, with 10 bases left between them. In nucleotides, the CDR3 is TGTGCCATCACCCGGGACAACTCTGGAAACACCATATATTTT. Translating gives CAITRDNSGNTIYF.

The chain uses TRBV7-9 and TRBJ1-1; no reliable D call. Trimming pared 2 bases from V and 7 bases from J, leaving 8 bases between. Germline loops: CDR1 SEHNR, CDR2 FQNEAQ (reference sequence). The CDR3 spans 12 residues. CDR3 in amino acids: CASSLTNREAFF. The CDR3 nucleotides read TGTGCCAGCAGCTTAACCAACCGTGAAGCTTTCTTT.

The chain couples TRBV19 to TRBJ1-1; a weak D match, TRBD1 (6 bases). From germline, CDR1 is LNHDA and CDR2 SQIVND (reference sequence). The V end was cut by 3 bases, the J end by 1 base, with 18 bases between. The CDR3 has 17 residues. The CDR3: CASSMDSFLDANTEAFF. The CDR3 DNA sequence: TGTGCCAGTAGTATGGACAGCTTCCTAGATGCGAACACTGAAGCTTTCTTT.

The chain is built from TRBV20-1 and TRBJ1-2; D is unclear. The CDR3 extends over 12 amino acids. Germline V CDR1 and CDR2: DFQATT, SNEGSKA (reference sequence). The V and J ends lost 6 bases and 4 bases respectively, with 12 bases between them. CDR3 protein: CSATLLGYGYTF. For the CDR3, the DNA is TGCAGTGCGACCTTATTAGGCTATGGCTACACCTTC.

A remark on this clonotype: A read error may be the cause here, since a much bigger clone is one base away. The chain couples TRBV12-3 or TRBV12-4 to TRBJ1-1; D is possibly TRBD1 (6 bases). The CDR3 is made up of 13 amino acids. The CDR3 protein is CASREGGGTVAFF. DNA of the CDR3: TGTGCCAGCAGGGAAGGGGGTGGCACTGTAGCTTTCTTT.

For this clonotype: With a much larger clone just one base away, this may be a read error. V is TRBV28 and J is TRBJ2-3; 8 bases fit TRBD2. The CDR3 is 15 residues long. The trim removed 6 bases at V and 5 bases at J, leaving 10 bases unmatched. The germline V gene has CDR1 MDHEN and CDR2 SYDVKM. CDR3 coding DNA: TGTGCCAGCAGGCGTCACGGGGGGGCCTTAGATACGCAGTATTTT. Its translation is CASRRHGGALDTQYF.

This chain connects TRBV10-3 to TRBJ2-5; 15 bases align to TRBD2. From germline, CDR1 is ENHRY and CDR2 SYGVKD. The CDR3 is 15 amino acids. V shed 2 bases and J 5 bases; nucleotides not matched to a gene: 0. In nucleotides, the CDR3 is TGTGCCATCAGTGAGGGGACTAGCGGGGGGGAGACCCAGTACTTC. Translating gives CAISEGTSGGETQYF.

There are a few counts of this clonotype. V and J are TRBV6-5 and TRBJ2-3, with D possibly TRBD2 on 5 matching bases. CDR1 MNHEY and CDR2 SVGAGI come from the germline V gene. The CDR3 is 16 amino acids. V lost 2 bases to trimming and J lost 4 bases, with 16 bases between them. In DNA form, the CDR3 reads TGTGCCAGCAGTTACACACGCGGACTCCGACCAGATACGCAGTATTTT. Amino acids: CASSYTRGLRPDTQYF.

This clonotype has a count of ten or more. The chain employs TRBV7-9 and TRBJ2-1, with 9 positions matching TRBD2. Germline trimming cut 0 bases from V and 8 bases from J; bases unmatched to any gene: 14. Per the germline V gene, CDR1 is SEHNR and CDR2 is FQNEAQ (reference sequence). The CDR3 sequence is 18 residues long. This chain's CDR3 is CASSLARVAGAPDDEQFF. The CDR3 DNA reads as TGTGCCAGCAGCTTAGCGCGGGTAGCGGGGGCCCCAGACGATGAGCAGTTCTTC.

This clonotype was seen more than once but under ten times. The CDR3, as DNA: TGTGCCAGCAGCGCAGTAGTGGCAGATACGCAGTATTTT. Protein product: CASSAVVADTQYF. This chain links TRBV7-6 with TRBJ2-3; the D is unclear. In germline, CDR1 is SGHVS, CDR2 FNYEAQ. Trimming removed 5 bases from V and 4 bases from J, with 10 bases in between. The CDR3 has 13 residues.

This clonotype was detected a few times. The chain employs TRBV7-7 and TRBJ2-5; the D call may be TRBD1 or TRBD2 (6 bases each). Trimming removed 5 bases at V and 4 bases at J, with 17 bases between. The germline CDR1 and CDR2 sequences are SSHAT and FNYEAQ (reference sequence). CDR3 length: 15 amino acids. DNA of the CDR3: TGTGCCAGCAGCCCCCGCGGAGGGGGACGAGAGACCCAGTACTTC. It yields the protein CASSPRGGGRETQYF.

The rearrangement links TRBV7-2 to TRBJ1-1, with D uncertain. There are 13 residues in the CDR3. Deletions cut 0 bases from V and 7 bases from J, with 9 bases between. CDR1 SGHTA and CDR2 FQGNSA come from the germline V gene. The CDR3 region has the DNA TGTGCCAGCAGCTTAGCGGGGTTACTTGAAGCTTTCTTT. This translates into CASSLAGLLEAFF.

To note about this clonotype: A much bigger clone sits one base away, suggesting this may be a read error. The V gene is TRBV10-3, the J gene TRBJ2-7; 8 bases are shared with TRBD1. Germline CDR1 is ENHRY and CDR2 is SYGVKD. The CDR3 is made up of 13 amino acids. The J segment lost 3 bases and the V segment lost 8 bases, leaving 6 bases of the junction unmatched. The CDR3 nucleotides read TGTGCCATCGGACAGGGAGTGGGCTACGAGCAGTACTTC. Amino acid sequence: CAIGQGVGYEQYF.